This entry features one T cell receptor beta chain sequence. The antigen is undetermined. These data are taken from a study of blood T cells in healthy people across ages. Study findings and constraints: Estimates drawn from one million T cells were deemed to understate diversity.

Germline V gene data show CDR1 as SGHRS and CDR2 as YFSETQ. Deletions cut 9 bases from V and 3 bases from J, with 20 bases between. There are 15 residues in the CDR3. Individuals who donated were healthy Caucasians from Russia aged about 6 to 100. Isolated per sample were at least 7 million PBMCs. Then a second PCR, running roughly 7 to 11 cycles, was carried out with a sample-barcoded 5' primer and a J-beta primer mix. TCRdb reprocessed the 5' RACE reads via MiXCR and lists one record per CDR3 protein. The sample yields hundreds of thousands of distinct CDR3 sequences, roughly 50% seen once. The TCR was taken from a man between 35 and 55 years old in good health. The sample consisted of blood. The chain uses TRBV5-1 and TRBJ2-3; D may be TRBD2 (6 bases). Here the CDR3 reads CATKTDGGATDTQYF. The CDR3 region has the DNA TGCGCCACCAAGACCGATGGCGGGGCTACAGATACGCAGTATTTT.